A selection of T cell receptor beta chains follows, all from one sample in a study of ipilimumab plus nivolumab after autologous stem cell transplantation. Sequenced by immunoSEQ multiplex PCR; TCRdb stores in-frame clones only, minus some. The sample carries 3,400 or so clones, about 91% recorded once. Source: PBMCs, taken in a trial of ipilimumab plus nivolumab as post-transplant consolidation. The receptors stem from a male donor with multiple myeloma. Each CDR3 is given with its conserved first and last residue. Each record gives: D gene, V gene, J gene, clone size, CDR3 DNA, CDR3 protein. D genes are given only for firm matches. A row's size may be missing; if present it is once, few, many or a size class.

-,TRBV5-6,TRBJ1-5,-,TGTGCCAGCAGCTTGGCAGGGGATCAGCCCCAGCATTTT,CASSLAGDQPQHF
-,TRBV12-5,TRBJ2-7,-,TGTGCTAGTGGCCCGGACGGAAGGATTCACTACGAGCAGTACTTC,CASGPDGRIHYEQYF
TRBD1,TRBV30,TRBJ1-2,-,TGTGCCTGGAGTGGAGACAGGGGGCGAGATGGCTACACCTTC,CAWSGDRGRDGYTF
-,TRBV25-1,TRBJ2-7,-,TGTGCCACCGAGAGGGGAGAGCAGTACTTC,CATERGEQYF
-,TRBV5-1,TRBJ2-1,-,TGCGCCAGCAGCTTGGTAGATTTAGGGGGGAATGAGCAGTTCTTC,CASSLVDLGGNEQFF
-,TRBV28,TRBJ2-5,once,TGTGCCAGCAGTTTATTCGGAGAGACCCAGTACTTC,CASSLFGETQYF
-,TRBV18,TRBJ2-5,-,TGTGCCAGCTCACCACCTCGCGACCAAGAGACCCAGTACTTC,CASSPPRDQETQYF
-,TRBV10-2,TRBJ2-2,-,TGCGCCAGCAGTGCACCTCCCGGGGAGCTGTTTTTT,CASSAPPGELFF
TRBD2,TRBV2,TRBJ2-5,-,TGTGCCAGCAGGGAAAAATTAGCGGGAGGCTCCCAAGAGACCCAGTACTTC,CASREKLAGGSQETQYF
TRBD2,TRBV5-1,TRBJ2-7,-,TGCGCCAGCAGCTTCGGACTAGCGGTGCCCTACGAGCAGTACTTC,CASSFGLAVPYEQYF
TRBD1,TRBV2,TRBJ2-1,-,TGTGCCAGCAGGCCCGGACAGGGAGGACACAATGAGCAGTTCTTC,CASRPGQGGHNEQFF
-,TRBV6-1,TRBJ1-5,-,TGTGCCAGCAGTGCTTGGGATCCAGCCCTTAATCAGCCCCAGCATTTT,CASSAWDPALNQPQHF
-,TRBV5-6,TRBJ2-5,-,TGTGCCAGCAGCTTGGTCCCGGGGGGCGGGGAGACCCAGTACTTC,CASSLVPGGGETQYF
TRBD1,TRBV7-9,TRBJ2-7,-,TGTGCCAGCAGCTTACTGGGGGACAGGGCCTACGAGCAGTACTTC,CASSLLGDRAYEQYF
-,TRBV5-4,TRBJ2-1,-,TGTGCCAGCAGCTTGGGGTCGGGAGACAATGAGCAGTTCTTC,CASSLGSGDNEQFF
-,TRBV19,TRBJ2-5,-,TGTGCCAGTAGTATTAACAGGGTAGAGACCCAGTACTTC,CASSINRVETQYF
-,TRBV2,TRBJ2-3,-,TGTGCCAGCAGACCAGGGGGCACAGATACGCAGTATTTT,CASRPGGTDTQYF
TRBD1,TRBV5-3,TRBJ2-7,-,TGTGCCAGAAGCTTCCTATGGACAGGGACCTACGAGCAGTACTTC,CARSFLWTGTYEQYF
TRBD2,TRBV28,TRBJ2-7,-,TGTGCCAGCAGTTTCAGCGGGACCTCCTACGAGCAGTACTTC,CASSFSGTSYEQYF
TRBD2,TRBV19,TRBJ2-1,-,TGTGCCAGTAGCCTGAGACTAGCGGGAAGCTACAATGAGCAGTTCTTC,CASSLRLAGSYNEQFF
TRBD1,TRBV30,TRBJ1-2,-,TGTGCCTGGAGTGTAAAGGGGGCTAGGTGGGGTCGCTATGGCTACACCTTC,CAWSVKGARWGRYGYTF
-,TRBV28,TRBJ2-5,-,TGTGCCAGCAGTCCCCCGGTCCCGGAGACCCAGTACTTC,CASSPPVPETQYF
TRBD2,TRBV25-1,TRBJ2-1,-,TGTGCCAGCAGTGTGAGCGGGAGAAACTTCAATGAGCAGTTCTTC,CASSVSGRNFNEQFF
TRBD2,TRBV27,TRBJ2-3,-,TGTGCCAGCAGTTCCCTTTTAGCGGGGGACACAGATACGCAGTATTTT,CASSSLLAGDTDTQYF
-,TRBV11-3,TRBJ2-6,-,TGTGCCAGCAGCCTCAATTACGATCGACAAAGTCGGGCCAACGTCCTGACTTTC,CASSLNYDRQSRANVLTF
-,TRBV19,TRBJ1-2,-,TGTGCCAGTAGTATGAGACAGCACTATGGCTACACCTTC,CASSMRQHYGYTF
-,TRBV2,TRBJ1-1,-,TGTGCCAGCAGTGAAGCGACCAGGGTGAACACTGAAGCTTTCTTT,CASSEATRVNTEAFF